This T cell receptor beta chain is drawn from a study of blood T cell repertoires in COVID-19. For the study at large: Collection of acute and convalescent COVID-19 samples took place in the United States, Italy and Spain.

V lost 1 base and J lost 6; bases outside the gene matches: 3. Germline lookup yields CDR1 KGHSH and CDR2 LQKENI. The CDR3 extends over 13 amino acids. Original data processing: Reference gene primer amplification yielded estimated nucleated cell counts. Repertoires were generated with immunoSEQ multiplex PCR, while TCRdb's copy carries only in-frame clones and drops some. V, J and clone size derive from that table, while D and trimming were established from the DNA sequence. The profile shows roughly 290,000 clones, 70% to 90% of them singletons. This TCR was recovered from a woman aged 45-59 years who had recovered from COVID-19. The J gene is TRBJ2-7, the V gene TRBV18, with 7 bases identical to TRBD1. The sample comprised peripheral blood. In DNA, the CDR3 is TGTGCCAGCTCACCACAGGGGGCAGGCGAGCAGTACTTC. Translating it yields CASSPQGAGEQYF.